This TCR beta chain was observed in a study of immune evolution from preneoplasia to lung adenocarcinoma. About the study: HLA loss of heterozygosity: about 7% AIS, about 15% MIA, about 35% ADC, none AAH.

Assay: immunoSEQ multiplex PCR; the TCRdb copy retains only in-frame clones and omits some. The sample carries 6,000 to 7,000 clones, 84% recorded once. A word on this clone: The target antigen is unknown.

Each case's diagnosis was confirmed by two pathologists on H&E. Study-level findings and limits: Top clone frequencies peaked in normal lung, apparently declining through invasive adenocarcinoma. Later-stage lesions seemingly showed higher T cell density and diversity than normal lung.

Per germline, CDR1 MGHRA and CDR2 YSYEKL. The CDR3 runs to 13 residues. This TCR derives from a donor of 70 years or more with lung adenocarcinoma. Source material: FFPE lung adenocarcinoma in situ tissue. The chain employs TRBV4-1 and TRBJ2-5; D not certain. The J call may be mistaken, given a closer DNA end match to TRBJ2-7. CDR3 loop: CASSQDSAYEQYF. The CDR3 region has the DNA TGCGCCAGCAGCCAAGATTCCGCCTACGAGCAGTACTTC.